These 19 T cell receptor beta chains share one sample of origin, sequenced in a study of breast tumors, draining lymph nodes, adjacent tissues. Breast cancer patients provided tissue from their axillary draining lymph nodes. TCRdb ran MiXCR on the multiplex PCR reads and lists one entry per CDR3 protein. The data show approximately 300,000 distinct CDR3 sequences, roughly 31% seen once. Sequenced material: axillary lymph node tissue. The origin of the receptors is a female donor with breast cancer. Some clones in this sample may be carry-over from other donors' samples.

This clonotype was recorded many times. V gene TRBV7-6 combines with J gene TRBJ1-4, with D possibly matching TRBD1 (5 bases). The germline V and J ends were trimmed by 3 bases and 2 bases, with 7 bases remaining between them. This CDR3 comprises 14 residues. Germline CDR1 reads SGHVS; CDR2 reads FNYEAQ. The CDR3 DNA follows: TGTGCCAGCAGCTTGACAGAGACTAATGAAAAACTGTTTTTT. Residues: CASSLTETNEKLFF.

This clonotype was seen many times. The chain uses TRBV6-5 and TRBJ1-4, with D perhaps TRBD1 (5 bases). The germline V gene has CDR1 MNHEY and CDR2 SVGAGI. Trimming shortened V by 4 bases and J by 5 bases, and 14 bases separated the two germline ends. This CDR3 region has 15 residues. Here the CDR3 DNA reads TGTGCCAGCAGTTGGCAGGGACCTAGGAATGAAAAACTGTTTTTT. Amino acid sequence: CASSWQGPRNEKLFF.

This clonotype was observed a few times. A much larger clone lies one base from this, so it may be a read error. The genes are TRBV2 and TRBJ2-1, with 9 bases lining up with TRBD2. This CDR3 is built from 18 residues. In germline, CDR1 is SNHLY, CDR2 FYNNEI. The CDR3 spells CASKGSGRKGPRYNEHFF. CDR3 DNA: TGTGCCAGCAAGGGTAGCGGGAGAAAGGGGCCACGTTACAATGAGCACTTCTTC.

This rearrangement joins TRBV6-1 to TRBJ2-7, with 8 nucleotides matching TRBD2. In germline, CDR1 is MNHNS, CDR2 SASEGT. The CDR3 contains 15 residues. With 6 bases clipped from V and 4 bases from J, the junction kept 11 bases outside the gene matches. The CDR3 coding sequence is TGTGCCAGCAGGGACAGCGGGAGCATACGGTACGAGCAGTACTTC. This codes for CASRDSGSIRYEQYF.

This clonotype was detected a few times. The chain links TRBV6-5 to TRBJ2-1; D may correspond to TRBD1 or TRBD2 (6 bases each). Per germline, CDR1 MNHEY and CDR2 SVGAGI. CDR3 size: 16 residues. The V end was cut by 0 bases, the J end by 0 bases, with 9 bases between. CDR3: CASSYSGGSSYNEQFF. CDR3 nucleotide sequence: TGTGCCAGCAGTTACTCGGGGGGCAGCTCCTACAATGAGCAGTTCTTC.

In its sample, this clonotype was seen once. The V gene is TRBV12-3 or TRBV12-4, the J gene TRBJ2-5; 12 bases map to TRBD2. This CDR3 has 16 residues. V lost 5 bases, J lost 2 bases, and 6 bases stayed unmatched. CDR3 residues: CASSNGGLAGQETQYF. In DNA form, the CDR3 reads TGTGCCAGCAGTAATGGAGGACTAGCGGGACAAGAGACCCAGTACTTC.

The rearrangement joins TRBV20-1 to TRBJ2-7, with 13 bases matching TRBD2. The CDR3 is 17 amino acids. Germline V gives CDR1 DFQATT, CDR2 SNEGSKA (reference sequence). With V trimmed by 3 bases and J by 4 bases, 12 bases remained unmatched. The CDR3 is CSARGGPGLAGTYEQYF. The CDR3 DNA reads TGCAGTGCTAGGGGGGGGCCGGGACTAGCGGGGACGTACGAGCAGTACTTC.

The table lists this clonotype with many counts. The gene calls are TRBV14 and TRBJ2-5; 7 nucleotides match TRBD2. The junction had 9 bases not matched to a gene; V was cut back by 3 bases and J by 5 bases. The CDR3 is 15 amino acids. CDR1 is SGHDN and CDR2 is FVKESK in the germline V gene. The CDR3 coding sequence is TGTGCCAGCAGCCAGTCTGGCGGGAGACATGAGACCCAGTACTTC. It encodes CASSQSGGRHETQYF.

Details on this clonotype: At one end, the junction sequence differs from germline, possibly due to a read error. The CDR3 nucleotides are TGCAGCGCCCCAGCAGGGACTAGCGGAAGACGAAGCACAGATAGGCAGTATTTT. Amino acid sequence: CSAPAGTSGRRSTDRQYF. The chain couples TRBV20-1 to TRBJ2-3; 11 positions match TRBD2. The CDR3 has 18 amino acids. Germline V gene lookup returns CDR1 DFQATT and CDR2 SNEGSKA (reference sequence).

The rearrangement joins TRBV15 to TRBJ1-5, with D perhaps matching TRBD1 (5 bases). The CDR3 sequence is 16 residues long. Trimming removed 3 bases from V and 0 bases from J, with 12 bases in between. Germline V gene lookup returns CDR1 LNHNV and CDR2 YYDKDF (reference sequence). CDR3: CATSSLGVSSNQPQHF. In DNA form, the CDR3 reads TGTGCCACCAGCAGCTTAGGGGTCAGTAGCAATCAGCCCCAGCATTTT. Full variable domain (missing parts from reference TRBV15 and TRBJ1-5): DAMVIQNPRYQVTQFGKPVTLSCSQTLNHNVMYWYQQKSSQAPKLLFHYYDKDFNNEADTPDNFQSRRPNTSFCFLDIRSPGLGDTAMYLCATSSLGVSSNQPQHFGDGTRLSIL.

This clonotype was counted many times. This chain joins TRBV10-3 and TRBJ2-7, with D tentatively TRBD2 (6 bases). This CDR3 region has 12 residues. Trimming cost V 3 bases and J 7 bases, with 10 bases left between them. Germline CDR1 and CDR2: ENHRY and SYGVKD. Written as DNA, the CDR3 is TGTGCCATCAGTGACGGGGGAGCGGAGCAGTACTTC. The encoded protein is CAISDGGAEQYF.

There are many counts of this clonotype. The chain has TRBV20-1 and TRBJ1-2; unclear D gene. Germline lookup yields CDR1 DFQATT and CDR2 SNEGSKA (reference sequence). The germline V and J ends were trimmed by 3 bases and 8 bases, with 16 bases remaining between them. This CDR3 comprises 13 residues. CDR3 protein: CSASPPGAGGYTF. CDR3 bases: TGCAGTGCTAGTCCGCCCGGAGCTGGGGGCTACACCTTC.

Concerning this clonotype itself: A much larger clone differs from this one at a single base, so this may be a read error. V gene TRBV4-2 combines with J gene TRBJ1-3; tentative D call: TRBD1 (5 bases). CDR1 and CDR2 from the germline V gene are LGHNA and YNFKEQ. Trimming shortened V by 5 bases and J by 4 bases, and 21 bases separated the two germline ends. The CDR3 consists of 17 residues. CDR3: CASSEGRARGPGNTIYF. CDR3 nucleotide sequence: TGTGCCAGCAGCGAAGGGCGGGCGAGGGGTCCCGGAAACACCATATATTTT.

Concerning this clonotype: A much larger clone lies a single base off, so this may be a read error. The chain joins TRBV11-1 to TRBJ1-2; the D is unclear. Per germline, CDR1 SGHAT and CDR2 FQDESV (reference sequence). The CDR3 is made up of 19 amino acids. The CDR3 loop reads CASSQAGRAPPATNYGYTF. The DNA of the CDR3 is TGCGCCAGCAGCCAAGCCGGAAGGGCGCCCCCAGCAACGAACTATGGCTACACCTTC.

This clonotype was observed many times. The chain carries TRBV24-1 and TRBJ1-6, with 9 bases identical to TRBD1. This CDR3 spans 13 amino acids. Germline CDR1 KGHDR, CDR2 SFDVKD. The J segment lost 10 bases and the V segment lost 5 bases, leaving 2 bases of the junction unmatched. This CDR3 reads CATSVGQGSPLHF. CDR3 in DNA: TGTGCCACCAGTGTGGGACAGGGATCACCCCTCCACTTT.

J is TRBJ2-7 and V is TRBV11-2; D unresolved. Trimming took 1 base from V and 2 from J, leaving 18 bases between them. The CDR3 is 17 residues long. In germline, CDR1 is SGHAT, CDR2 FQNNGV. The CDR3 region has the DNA TGTGCCAGCAGCTTAGCCTGGGTTAATGAGCATCCCTACGAGCAGTACTTC. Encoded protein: CASSLAWVNEHPYEQYF.

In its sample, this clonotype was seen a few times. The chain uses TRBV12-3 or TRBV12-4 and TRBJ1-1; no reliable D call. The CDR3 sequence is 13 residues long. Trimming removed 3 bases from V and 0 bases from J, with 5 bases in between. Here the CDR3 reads CASSFRLNTEAFF. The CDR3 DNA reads TGTGCCAGCAGTTTCAGACTGAACACTGAAGCTTTCTTT.

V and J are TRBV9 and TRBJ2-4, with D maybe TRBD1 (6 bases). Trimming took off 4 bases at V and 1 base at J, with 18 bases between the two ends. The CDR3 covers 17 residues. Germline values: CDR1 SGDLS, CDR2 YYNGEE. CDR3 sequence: CASSLGTNSGAKNIQYF. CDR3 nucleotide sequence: TGTGCCAGCAGCTTGGGGACAAACTCTGGGGCCAAAAACATTCAGTACTTC.

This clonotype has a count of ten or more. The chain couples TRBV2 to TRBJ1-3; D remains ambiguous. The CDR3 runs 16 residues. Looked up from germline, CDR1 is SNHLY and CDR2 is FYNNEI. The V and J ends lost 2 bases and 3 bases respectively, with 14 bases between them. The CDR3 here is CASSESAGSGGNTIYF. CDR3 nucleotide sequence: TGTGCCAGCAGTGAATCGGCGGGGAGCGGTGGAAACACCATATATTTT. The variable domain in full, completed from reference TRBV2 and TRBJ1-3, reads EPEVTQTPSHQVTQMGQEVILRCVPISNHLYFYWYRQILGQKVEFLVSFYNNEISEKSEIFDDQFSVERPDGSNFTLKIRSTKLEDSAMYFCASSESAGSGGNTIYFGEGSWLTVV.